The next 14 T cell receptor beta chains were all read from a single sample in a study of blood T cell repertoires in COVID-19. Libraries were prepared by immunoSEQ multiplex PCR; TCRdb keeps only in-frame clonotypes and omits some of them. The table includes roughly 14,000 clones, more than 70% detected once. Sample: peripheral blood. The receptor source for this set is a man in his 70s with acute or convalescent COVID-19.

By share of the sample, this clone is medium-sized (0.01 to 0.1%). V is TRBV19 and J is TRBJ2-3, with TRBD2 matching 7 bases. Looked up from germline, CDR1 is LNHDA and CDR2 is SQIVND (reference sequence). Germline trimming cut 3 bases from V and 5 bases from J; bases unmatched to any gene: 2. The CDR3 sequence is 13 residues long. Here the CDR3 DNA reads TGTGCCAGTAGTATGTTAGCGGGAGATACGCAGTATTTT. This gives the protein CASSMLAGDTQYF.

This clone occurred a few times. V usage is TRBV12-5 and J usage is TRBJ2-5, with 7 bases identical to TRBD2. V dropped 7 bases and J dropped 4; count of bases not matched to a gene: 12. Germline lookup yields CDR1 LGHNT and CDR2 FRNRAP. The CDR3 is made up of 15 amino acids. The CDR3 sequence: CASEIPGLTGETQYF. In nucleotides, the CDR3 is TGTGCTAGTGAAATCCCGGGACTAACTGGAGAGACCCAGTACTTC.

The chain uses TRBV6-2 or TRBV6-3 and TRBJ2-4, with D possibly matching TRBD1 (5 bases). The CDR3 contains 16 residues. V lost 6 bases and J lost 0, with 15 bases in between. Germline V gene sequence: CDR1 MNHEY, CDR2 SVGEGT. CDR3 residues: CASSPLRALAKNIQYF. The CDR3 DNA follows: TGTGCCAGCAGCCCTCTCAGGGCCCTAGCCAAAAACATTCAGTACTTC.

The chain has TRBV20-1 and TRBJ1-3; D not resolved. Per the germline V gene, CDR1 is DFQATT and CDR2 is SNEGSKA (reference sequence). V shed 5 bases and J shed 7 bases, with 9 bases lying between them. This CDR3 is 11 amino acids long. The CDR3 nucleotides read TGCAGTGCTGGAGTGTCTAACACCATATATTTT. It encodes CSAGVSNTIYF.

The chain has TRBV19 and TRBJ1-4; tentatively, D is TRBD1 (5 bases). This CDR3 contains 13 residues. The germline V gene encodes CDR1 LNHDA and CDR2 SQIVND (reference sequence). Trimming left V 6 bases short and J 8 bases short, with 13 bases between. DNA for the CDR3: TGTGCCAGTAGAGGGCAGGGAACCGAAAAACTGTTTTTT. The encoded protein is CASRGQGTEKLFF.

The V gene is TRBV7-2, the J gene TRBJ2-7; no clear D gene. The germline gives CDR1 SGHTA, CDR2 FQGNSA. The CDR3 has 11 amino acids. With 4 bases removed from V and 4 bases from J, the gap between germline ends came to 5 bases. CDR3 protein: CASSSYYEQYF. The CDR3, as DNA: TGTGCCAGCAGCTCCTATTACGAGCAGTACTTC.

The chain uses TRBV6-5 and TRBJ1-6, with D tentatively TRBD1 (6 bases). Germline CDR1 is MNHEY and CDR2 is SVGAGI. Trimming cost V 4 bases and J 5 bases, with 15 bases left between them. CDR3 length: 16 residues. The CDR3 here is CASSSGGGVNNSPLHF. In nucleotides, the CDR3 is TGTGCCAGCAGTTCCGGGGGGGGCGTAAATAATTCACCCCTCCACTTT.

This rearrangement joins TRBV24-1 to TRBJ2-1, with 7 positions matching TRBD1. The CDR3 length is 13 residues. The ends lost 9 bases at V and 6 bases at J; junction bases unmatched: 7. CDR1 and CDR2 from the germline V gene are KGHDR and SFDVKD. The CDR3 region is CATYGQDTNEQFF. CDR3 coding DNA: TGTGCCACCTATGGACAGGACACCAATGAGCAGTTCTTC.

The chain links TRBV10-1 to TRBJ1-6; perhaps TRBD1 as D (6 bases). The germline V gene encodes CDR1 WNHNN and CDR2 SYGVQD (reference sequence). Trimming left V 5 bases short and J 10 bases short, with 18 bases between. This CDR3 contains 15 residues. CDR3 loop: CASSINRVPGSPLHF. The CDR3 DNA reads as TGCGCCAGCAGTATAAACAGGGTCCCAGGCTCACCCCTCCACTTT.

The chain is built from TRBV28 and TRBJ1-2, with no clear D. This CDR3 region has 12 residues. Germline loops: CDR1 MDHEN, CDR2 SYDVKM. V was cut by 4 bases and J by 2 bases, with 5 bases left in between. The CDR3 DNA sequence: TGTGCCAGCAGTTCGGGGAACTATGGCTACACCTTC. Protein product: CASSSGNYGYTF.

V is TRBV19 and J is TRBJ2-1, with D uncertain. The germline V and J ends were trimmed by 1 base and 5 bases, with 6 bases remaining between them. The CDR3 loop spans 13 amino acids. The V gene's germline CDR1 is LNHDA and CDR2 SQIVND (reference sequence). The CDR3 DNA reads TGTGCCAGTAGTATAGGCTACGACAATGAGCAGTTCTTC. This sequence encodes CASSIGYDNEQFF.

The V and J genes are TRBV28 and TRBJ1-1; 7 nucleotides align to TRBD1. Per the germline V gene, CDR1 is MDHEN and CDR2 is SYDVKM. The CDR3 totals 14 residues. After removal of 5 bases from V and 1 base from J, the junction contained 4 bases not matched to a gene. CDR3 bases: TGTGCCAGCAGTCCGGGACAGTGGAACACTGAAGCTTTCTTT. Protein sequence: CASSPGQWNTEAFF. Complete variable domain (other parts from reference TRBV28 and TRBJ1-1): DVKVTQSSRYLVKRTGEKVFLECVQDMDHENMFWYRQDPGLGLRLIYFSYDVKMKEKGDIPEGYSVSREKKERFSLILESASTNQTSMYLCASSPGQWNTEAFFGQGTRLTVV.

The chain employs TRBV28 and TRBJ2-3; the D gene is possibly TRBD2 (7 bases). The length of the CDR3 is 12 residues. Germline assignment: CDR1 MDHEN and CDR2 SYDVKM. Between the trimmed V and J ends, which lost 7 bases and 3 bases, there was a span of 8 bases. CDR3 amino acids: CASKGGTDTQYF. CDR3 in DNA: TGTGCCAGCAAGGGGGGGACAGATACGCAGTATTTT.

Remarks on this clone: The germline gene is not matched at one end of the junction; a read error may be the cause. The CDR3 loop is CASSSGLGADF. CDR3 nucleotide sequence: TGTGCCAGCAGCTCGGGACTAGGGGCGGATTTT. The gene calls are TRBV7-9 and TRBJ2-3; TRBD2 aligns across 8 bases. This CDR3 is built from 11 residues. Germline V lookup: CDR1 SEHNR, CDR2 FQNEAQ (reference sequence).